This T cell receptor beta chain is drawn from a study of cytomegalovirus exposure and HLA in healthy donors (dated by TCRdb to about 2017). Turning to the overall study: In an earlier analysis of 587 of the donors, 276 Gb of sequence data and 100 million or so unique TCR beta sequences from about 179 million T cells were reported. An early release covering around 630 HLA-typed donors comprised about 310 gigabases of sequencing data and around 86 million unique TCR sequences. Among the roughly 400 genotyped donors, 81% belonged to the genetic ancestry cluster associated with self-reported Caucasian donors. The study aimed to test whether cataloging public T cell receptors could reveal signatures of past pathogen exposure. The study profiled the T cell repertoires of more than 500 subjects by immunosequencing and related them to cytomegalovirus serostatus. Besides the first cohort of around 670 subjects, a separate validation cohort made up of 120 different subjects was used. The study combined high-throughput TCR immunosequencing, statistical association of individual TCRs with disease status, and machine learning to predict cytomegalovirus infection status. A later analysis re-analyzed previously published TCR beta repertoires from 650 to 800 donors and added high-resolution HLA genotyping to study TCR occurrence patterns. The later analysis used no new phenotypic data to find candidate immune exposures, relying instead on TCR beta sequences and their occurrence across donors. In an earlier analysis of around 540 of the donors, high-throughput TCR beta sequencing was used to judge whether each TCR beta V gene segment behaved as functional or pseudogenic. Donor age, sex, ethnicity and CMV serostatus were collected together with the repertoire data. A later genetic analysis took genome-wide SNP genotypes for 398 of the 666 donors and used that subset as a discovery cohort. Every discovery cohort repertoire had been produced on one sequencing platform. Both class I and class II loci were covered by HLA typing, at four-digit resolution. Typing coverage differed by locus: A, B, C, DRB1 and DQB1 were typed in roughly 629-630 donors, DQA1 in roughly 510, DPA1 in roughly 590, and DPB1 in 400 to 480. Because of strong linkage in the cohort, roughly five DR-DQ haplotypes were treated as single units for association and clustering. Among about 400 genotyped donors of the cohort, an average of approximately 240,000 unique TCR beta nucleotide sequences was sequenced per donor, of which about 19% were non-productive.

Comment on this clone: The specificity of this receptor is unknown. Base qualities are not provided; no much larger clone lies one nucleotide away.

Paper-wide results and their limitations: When HLA alleles, especially DR and DQ, strongly co-occurred, TCR associations were difficult to assign to individual alleles. HLA typing was unavailable for some donors at each locus, so association tests used only the typed subset. Across donors, most TCR sequences were observed very rarely, whereas some public TCRs were present in many individuals. A later genetic analysis reported fewer N-insertions in productive TCRs among donors in an Asian-associated ancestry cluster than the approximately 700-donor mean. The study gave a list of more than 150 TCR beta chains associated with cytomegalovirus. It was suggested by the authors that the approach could potentially be generalized to other disease states and immunological phenotypes. This cohort had only TCR beta chains sequenced, and the lack of alpha or paired-chain data limited which features could be detected. A later analysis found that most CMV-associated TCR beta chains appeared HLA-restricted, with HLA associations seemingly driven largely by CMV exposure. Broadly in line with IMGT annotations, most TCR beta V segments showed up in productive rearrangements about 87% or about 30% of the time in an earlier analysis of 587 of the donors. Roughly uniform sequencing depth across donors was assumed in presence/absence analyses, although this assumption may not hold. In a later analysis, the rate of TCR association differed among HLA loci, with DRB1 alleles having the most associated TCRs and HLA-C alleles having the fewest. Cytomegalovirus status was reported to be diagnosed by the classifier with high specificity and sensitivity in both the original and validation cohorts. Three of the identified cytomegalovirus-associated TCR beta chains were confirmed in vitro to be specific for cytomegalovirus antigens. The sequencing pipeline was judged likely to have produced a cluster of highly shared sequence variants as a technical artifact. Correlated functional status among segregating V segments might be attributable to linkage disequilibrium, but an unknown experimental factor could not be ruled out. Specific HLA alleles were associated with about 17,000 TCR beta sequences at a false discovery rate of 0.05 in a later analysis. For the cohort, immune exposure information was limited to CMV serostatus. The earlier analysis of 450 to 700 of the donors excluded roughly 17 rarely observed V segments, including chromosome 9 orphons, because counts were too low. A later genetic analysis associated a missense DCLRE1C variant with V-gene and J-gene trimming of TCR beta chains, and an independent cohort replicated the association. A further reported finding was that TCR beta sequences accurately predicted the HLA-A and HLA-B alleles for most subjects in the first cohort. Compared with equally common non-associated chains, HLA-associated TCR beta chains in a later analysis were more clonally expanded and had lower generation probabilities. According to a later analysis, parvovirus B19, influenza, CMV and Epstein-Barr virus appeared linked to several top co-occurrence clusters. Some IMGT-functional V segments, including TRBV6-2 and TRBV6-3, could not be distinguished by the 87-base-pair reads and were therefore excluded.

According to the germline V gene (reference sequence), CDR1 reads LNHDA and CDR2 reads SQIVND. Trimming costs V 2 bases and J 7 bases, and their ends lie 12 bases apart. The CDR3 has 15 amino acids, counting the end cysteine and phenylalanine. Only the CDR3 part of the read is kept: 45 bases, read in frame from the first base. Receptor amplification or capture employed the immunoSEQ multiplex PCR assay. For the multiplex PCR, a mixture combining 60 forward primers for TCR Vbeta segments and 13 reverse primers for TCR Jbeta segments was used. The CDR3 region of rearranged TCR beta genes was amplified from genomic DNA with a multiplex PCR assay. The amplified TCR beta libraries were sequenced on the Illumina HiSeq System as 87-base-pair reads. Concerning the study's data processing: A later analysis counted about 80 million unique TCR beta chains across the 690 or so repertoires, and some 12 million of these chains were shared by at least two donors. Raw reads were error-corrected and collapsed into unique sequences with a nearest-neighbor algorithm that merged closely related sequences to remove PCR and sequencing errors. Alignment of CDR3 sequences to IMGT reference sequences was used to assign V, D and J gene segments. For a sequence to be retained, at least a six-nucleotide match to both a V gene segment and a J gene segment was required. A rearrangement counted as productive if the CDR3 had no stop codons and remained in frame with V and J, and every other rearrangement counted as non-productive. Following IMGT convention, CDR3 was defined as the stretch from the second conserved V-encoded cysteine to the conserved J-encoded phenylalanine. The earlier analysis of 587 of the donors excluded any sequence lacking an unambiguous match to a single V gene segment. An earlier analysis of fewer than 650 of the donors classified V segments as functional when productive rearrangements were above 56.7% and as segregating when the standard deviation between donors was above 5%. A statistical classification framework was developed to diagnose cytomegalovirus status using the catalog of TCR beta chain sequences. In a later analysis, TCR nucleotide sequences were compared against IMGT/GENE-DB human TR gene sequences so that V and J genes could be assigned. The TCRdist pipeline was used in a later analysis to assign CDR3 sequences and most-parsimonious VDJ recombination scenarios. In a later analysis, every TCR beta chain was defined by the combination of its CDR3 amino acid sequence and its V-gene family, and reads without a unique V-gene family were dropped. As a way to deal with suspected cross-contamination and a sequencing artifact, a later analysis dropped roughly 600 nucleotide sequences that were highly shared and had low generation probability. In a later analysis, a clonal expansion index for each public chain was calculated from normalized within-repertoire ranks of inferred template counts. In a later analysis, generation probabilities were computed using a VDJ recombination model fitted to out-of-frame rearrangements, and the results were checked against IGoR. A later analysis scored TCR-TCR, TCR-HLA and TCR-CMV co-occurrence with hypergeometric tests, applying a repertoire-size bias correction to TCR pairs. A later analysis estimated false discovery rates by permuting HLA or CMV assignments 20 times. In a later analysis, co-occurring TCRs were grouped using DBSCAN, with TCRdist sequence similarity added in when clustering inside HLA-allele-positive subsets. Repertoires with fewer than 30,000 or more than 120,000 public chains were left out of co-occurrence clustering, as were five repertoires with anomalous nucleotide sharing. As stored in TCRdb, this immuneACCESS dataset retains in-frame rearrangements with V and J assigned. A fraction of the clones does not appear; measured against another copy, unresolved V genes explain less than half of the discrepancy, and the remainder lacks a known reason. Clone size and V and J calls were adopted from that table, with D and trimming inferred from the DNA. The sample table shows around 87,000 clones, and around three quarters are seen once. The biggest ten clones account for around 2.9% of the sample.

The cohort consisted of 600 or so healthy bone marrow donors. Cohort members were all nominally healthy when sampled, although unrecorded immune exposures were likely present. The donor tested CMV seronegative and was one of the 352 seronegative cohort members. Each donor provided a peripheral blood sample, and peripheral blood mononuclear cells were used for TCR beta sequencing. Genomic DNA extraction from the blood cell samples was performed with the Qiagen DNeasy Blood Extraction Kit. The source material was PBMCs. This TCR came from a middle-aged man in good health and CMV-seronegative. The rearranged segments are TRBV19 and TRBJ1-6, with a weak D call of TRBD1 (5 bases match). The CDR3 reads as follows: CASSISGGQNSPLHF. The DNA is as follows: TGTGCCAGTAGTATATCGGGGGGTCAAAATTCACCCCTCCACTTT.